The entry that follows covers one TCR beta chain sequence. Its cognate antigen is unknown. Germline V gives CDR1 MDHEN, CDR2 SYDVKM. CDR3 length: 15 amino acids. V lost 4 bases to trimming and J lost 2 bases; unmatched junction nucleotides: 7. The data were taken from a study of T cell responses to AZD1222 COVID-19 vaccine. Study-wide points: Two AZD1222 doses significantly raised spike-specific TCR breadth and depth over controls. Researchers report vaccine-associated CD4 TCRs spanning spike, with dominance at 160-218 and 743-854. Only five to seven individuals given AZD1222 were seropositive at baseline. In a largely white British group with more females than males, clonal diversity was possibly underestimated.

Assay used: immunoSEQ multiplex PCR; TCRdb lists only in-frame clones, some missing. The data contain about 150,000 clones, about nine tenths of them seen just once; the ten biggest clones take up 1.5% to 2%. The receptor comes from an adult in good health. The chain carries TRBV28 and TRBJ2-7; 8 nucleotides agree with TRBD2. The starting material was peripheral blood, obtained on day 0 of AZD1222 vaccination. The CDR3, as DNA: TGTGCCAGCAGTTCTCCTAGCGGGCCGACCTACGAGCAGTACTTC. It encodes CASSSPSGPTYEQYF.